This TCR beta chain was observed in a study of PD-1 blockade in classical Hodgkin lymphoma. Study-wide results and caveats: As was reported, newly diagnosed patients showed lower baseline TCR diversity than healthy donors did. Possibly reflecting disease activity or prior therapy, repertoire differences have causes that remain undefined.

Relapse was seen in all patients after autologous stem cell transplantation, and brentuximab vedotin exposure was variable. Best response was recorded as complete response, partial response or progressive disease. The table came from immunoSEQ multiplex PCR; TCRdb's copy has only in-frame clones and leaves some out. The data hold more than 20,000 clones, with around 67% observed a single time. Germline CDR1 reads SGDLS; CDR2 reads YYNGEE. The CDR3 is 14 residues long. Between the trimmed V and J ends, which lost 0 bases and 5 bases, there was a span of 11 bases. For this clone: Antigen unknown.

The source of this sequence is a human donor with classical Hodgkin lymphoma. Sequenced material: peripheral blood mononuclear cells (PBMCs), taken before the second cycle of nivolumab. The chain has TRBV9 and TRBJ2-5; D might be TRBD2 (6 bases). This chain's CDR3 is CASSVAGSGETQYF. The CDR3, as DNA: TGTGCCAGCAGCGTAGCCGGGAGTGGGGAGACCCAGTACTTC.